Detailed here is one T cell receptor beta chain. In its sample, this clonotype was seen a few times. This receptor's antigen is unknown. No base-level quality is on record; no much larger clone is a single base apart. Receptor libraries were prepared by 5' RACE. Instrument used: Illumina HiSeq 2500. A second roughly 7 to 11 cycle PCR used a sample-barcoded 5' primer and a J-beta primer mix. A unique molecular identifier was introduced onto each TCR beta cDNA molecule by a template-switch 5' adaptor carrying 12 random nucleotides. At least 2.5 million CDR3-containing paired-end reads were obtained from each sample. The Mint cDNA synthesis kit, primed by a TRBC-specific oligonucleotide, was used to synthesize first-strand cDNA from all RNA. Following uracil-DNA glycosylase treatment, a first 18-cycle PCR with universal primers M1SS and BC2_uni_R was performed on all cDNA. The paper's processing steps were these. Normalization of each sample was performed by random selection of 1 million high-quality reads, each carrying a distinct molecular identifier. Instead of being binned into consensus sequences, reads that shared molecular identifiers were thrown out. MiTCR, set to a Q25 quality threshold and the strictest error-elimination algorithm, was used for CDR3 identification, clonotype clustering and error correction. A nonparametric unseen species model with Euler transformation was used to estimate a lower bound on total TCR beta diversity. The public sequencing data were trimmed at Q25 with fastp and processed into clonotypes with MiXCR by TCRdb, which kept only in-frame beta chains. Under each unique CDR3 protein, matching rows form one entry showing the most common genes and DNA. The V and J calls and clone size come from TCRdb's table, not from the authors' own analysis. Within this sample are 850,000 to 1,300,000 distinct CDR3 sequences, with 35% to 55% of them counted one time only. The ten largest account for 18% of the sample.

The CDR3 runs 16 amino acids, cysteine and phenylalanine included. The CDR3 DNA has 48 bases and is translated from base 1. The germline V gene supplies CDR1 SGHVS and CDR2 FNYEAQ. Ends trimmed: V by 1 base, J by 2 bases; bases unmatched to a gene: 8. The donors were roughly 39 Caucasian individuals from Russia, aged roughly 6 to 90 years, who were systemically healthy. Roughly 11 milliliters of peripheral blood were drawn from each donor into EDTA-treated Vacutainer tubes. Ficoll-Paque density-gradient centrifugation was used to isolate PBMCs, with at least 7 million per sample. Trizol reagent was used to extract total RNA from the PBMCs, yielding at least 5.5 micrograms per sample. For every donor, flow cytometry on a PBMC aliquot measured the percentage of naive CD45RAhigh/CD27high T cells. These data belong to a study of blood T cells in healthy people across ages (dated by TCRdb to the mid-2010s). For context, the study as a whole: In model experiments, roughly one uniquely barcoded TCR beta cDNA molecule per two T cells was captured by template switching. The study measured age-related changes in TCR beta repertoire diversity using deep sequencing normalized with unique cDNA molecular identifiers. Donors were grouped into four age groups: young (average approximately 15 years), middle-aged (about 40), aged (62) and long-lived (around 80). Donors of different ages were randomly distributed across sequencing lanes to avoid experimental bias. Using the same blood draw, the study looked at two additional independent replicas of 1 million unique cDNA reads for two donors, one aged 18 to 29 and the other aged 80 or older.

Results and caveats for the whole study, not just this receptor: There was a strong correlation between observed TCR beta diversity and the percentage of naive T cells measured by flow cytometry. Estimates of total diversity based on one million sequenced T cells were considered lower bounds and underestimates. Compared with the aged group, the long-lived group had more naive CD4+ T cells, fewer expanded clones and increased TCR diversity, a pattern suggesting age selection. The CMV infection status of donors was not known, potentially confounding age-related changes in expanded clonotypes. As age increased, observed TCR beta diversity per million T cells dropped in a roughly linear way, and a significant reduction was already evident by age 40. Since profiling was done on bulk unsorted PBMCs, naive and antigen-experienced compartments could not be conclusively compared.

The TCR was taken from a woman aged 60-75 years in good health. Input material: blood. The V and J segments used are TRBV7-6 and TRBJ2-7, and 7 junctional nucleotides match TRBD2. The nucleotides are TGTGCCAGCAGCTTAGTGGGCGGGAGTTTAACCTACGAGCAGTACTTC. This gives the protein CASSLVGGSLTYEQYF.